Shown below are 21 T cell receptor beta chains from a single sample sequenced in a study of beta chain features in type 1 diabetes. No antigen has been identified for these receptors. Study-wide findings and caveats: All four CD4+ subsets from Type 1 diabetes patients carried moderately but significantly shorter TCRB CDR3s.

cDNA synthesis used the whole RNA isolate, giving expressed TCRB sequences. Assay: immunoSEQ multiplex PCR; the TCRdb copy retains only in-frame clones and omits some. This table has about 160,000 clones, approximately 10% appearing once. The sequencing input was central memory CD4+ T cells from blood. These receptor sequences come from a woman aged 25 to 39 with type 1 diabetes.

There are a few counts of this clone. V gene TRBV18 combines with J gene TRBJ1-3, with D tentatively TRBD1 (6 bases). Trimming shortened V by 5 bases and J by 1 base, and 6 bases separated the two germline ends. Germline CDR1 reads KGHSH; CDR2 reads LQKENI. CDR3 length equals 13 residues. In nucleotides, the CDR3 is TGTGCCAGCTCAACAGGGTCTGGAAACACCATATATTTT. Translated, it gives CASSTGSGNTIYF.

This clone was counted a few times. The chain links TRBV19 to TRBJ1-5, with D unresolved. The CDR3 has 15 amino acids. V was trimmed by 8 bases and J by 2 bases, leaving 16 bases between them. CDR1 LNHDA and CDR2 SQIVND come from the germline V gene (reference sequence). CDR3 loop: CASGGYEVGNQPQHF. The CDR3 bases are TGTGCCAGTGGCGGATATGAGGTCGGCAATCAGCCCCAGCATTTT.

This clone has more than one count but fewer than ten. The genes are TRBV10-2 and TRBJ1-5; unclear D gene. The CDR3 is made up of 14 amino acids. The V end was cut by 6 bases, the J end by 5 bases, with 14 bases between. Germline loops: CDR1 WSHSY, CDR2 SAAADI. The CDR3 spells CASSPTAGDQPQHF. The CDR3 coding sequence is TGCGCCAGCAGCCCGACGGCAGGCGATCAGCCCCAGCATTTT.

Turning to this clone: This CDR3 fails to terminate in the conserved phenylalanine or tryptophan, so it likely reflects a read error. The DNA is left out, because the CDR3 cannot be placed on it with certainty; the CDR3 is given as TCRdb lists it. The J gene is TRBJ1-1, the V gene TRBV10-3; the D call of TRBD1 is as the table states it, not checked on the DNA. The CDR3 spans 13 amino acids, including both terminal residues. Per the germline V gene, CDR1 is ENHRY and CDR2 is SYGVKD. This CDR3 reads CAISEAGTGSVAV.

This clone has only a few counts. The DNA for the CDR3 is TGTGCCAGCAGTTTGGCAGACTATGGCTACACCTTC. It translates to CASSLADYGYTF. The genes are TRBV28 and TRBJ1-2; D uncertain. Trimming took off 3 bases at V and 3 bases at J, with 5 bases between the two ends. CDR3 length: 12 amino acids. CDR1 is MDHEN, CDR2 SYDVKM, per germline.

The chain has TRBV28 and TRBJ2-5; TRBD1 aligns across 7 bases. The germline gives CDR1 MDHEN, CDR2 SYDVKM. Trimming at V came to 7 bases and at J to 1 base, leaving 9 bases not matched to a gene. The CDR3 loop spans 15 amino acids. The CDR3 loop reads CASNDPGTAQETQYF. The CDR3 nucleotides are TGTGCCAGCAACGACCCCGGGACAGCCCAAGAGACCCAGTACTTC.

The CDR3 region is CASSREASGSYTDTQYF. The CDR3 DNA sequence: TGTGCCAGCTCACGGGAAGCTAGCGGGAGCTACACAGATACGCAGTATTTT. This sequence joins TRBV18 and TRBJ2-3; 10 bases line up with TRBD2. V lost 4 bases to trimming and J lost 2 bases; unmatched junction nucleotides: 9. Germline values: CDR1 KGHSH, CDR2 LQKENI. The CDR3 extends over 17 amino acids.

The chain joins TRBV28 to TRBJ2-5, with 9 nucleotides matching TRBD1. Trimming removed 9 bases from V and 3 bases from J; junction bases left unmatched: 5. The CDR3 consists of 13 residues. CDR1 MDHEN and CDR2 SYDVKM come from the germline V gene. The DNA for the CDR3 is TGTGCCAGTAGACAGGGGGGAGAAGAGACCCAGTACTTC. Translation: CASRQGGEETQYF.

This sequence joins TRBV11-2 and TRBJ2-2; D not resolved. CDR3 length equals 13 residues. CDR1 and CDR2 (germline): SGHAT, FQNNGV. With 5 bases removed from V and 5 bases from J, the gap between germline ends came to 9 bases. CDR3 amino acids: CASSVLLTGELFF. The CDR3 bases are TGTGCCAGCAGCGTCCTTTTAACCGGGGAGCTGTTTTTT.

This clone showed up just once. The CDR3 loop reads CASSSGWQGSARSYEQYF. In nucleotides, the CDR3 is TGTGCCAGCAGCTCAGGCTGGCAGGGGAGCGCCCGCTCCTACGAGCAGTACTTC. V and J are TRBV11-2 and TRBJ2-7, with a tentative D call TRBD1 (6 bases). Germline V gene sequence: CDR1 SGHAT, CDR2 FQNNGV. V lost 4 bases to trimming and J lost 0 bases, with 22 bases between them. The CDR3 consists of 18 residues.

This clone occurred a few times. The rearrangement joins TRBV10-3 to TRBJ2-2; a possible D gene is TRBD1 (5 bases). CDR1 ENHRY and CDR2 SYGVKD come from the germline V gene. Trimming cost V 2 bases and J 2 bases, with 6 bases left between them. The CDR3 has 14 residues. CDR3 residues: CAISERGNTGELFF. The CDR3 coding sequence is TGTGCCATCAGTGAGAGGGGCAACACCGGGGAGCTGTTTTTT.

This clone occurred a few times. CDR3 sequence reads: CASSDSWLKQNIQYF. The CDR3 nucleotides read TGTGCCAGCAGTGATTCGTGGTTGAAGCAAAACATTCAGTACTTC. V is TRBV2 and J is TRBJ2-4, with D uncertain. The V end was cut by 3 bases, the J end by 5 bases, with 14 bases between. There are 15 residues in the CDR3. Germline assignment: CDR1 SNHLY and CDR2 FYNNEI.

This clone was observed once. The same CDR3 can be traced to other DNA sequences in this sample. This sequence joins TRBV15 and TRBJ2-7; D unclear. The V gene's germline CDR1 is LNHNV and CDR2 YYDKDF (reference sequence). Deletions cut 0 bases from V and 1 base from J, with 7 bases between. There are 14 residues in the CDR3. The CDR3 spells CATSREAGSYEQYF. CDR3 bases: TGTGCCACCAGCAGAGAGGCAGGTTCCTACGAGCAGTACTTC.

This clone came up a few times. V and J are TRBV6-1 and TRBJ2-1; possibly TRBD1 for D (5 bases). Germline values: CDR1 MNHNS, CDR2 SASEGT. V was cut by 6 bases and J by 2 bases, with 8 bases left in between. This CDR3 region has 13 residues. The CDR3 coding sequence is TGTGCCAGCAGATCACAGGCCTACAATGAGCAGTTCTTC. Amino acids: CASRSQAYNEQFF.

This clone was seen ten or more times. This rearrangement joins TRBV7-9 to TRBJ1-5, with 7 bases aligning to TRBD1. CDR1 is SEHNR and CDR2 is FQNEAQ in the germline V gene (reference sequence). The trim removed 5 bases at V and 2 bases at J, leaving 3 bases unmatched. CDR3 length equals 14 residues. Here the CDR3 reads CASSADRGNQPQHF. CDR3 in DNA: TGTGCCAGCAGCGCAGACAGGGGCAATCAGCCCCAGCATTTT.

The rearrangement links TRBV18 to TRBJ2-5, with TRBD2 as a possible D gene (6 bases). CDR3 length: 13 amino acids. With 3 bases removed from V and 2 bases from J, the gap between germline ends came to 7 bases. Germline CDR1 is KGHSH and CDR2 is LQKENI. For the CDR3, the DNA is TGTGCCAGCTCACCGGGACTTCAAGAGACCCAGTACTTC. Translating gives CASSPGLQETQYF.

This clone was counted between two and nine times. The chain couples TRBV28 to TRBJ1-2; D may be TRBD1 (5 bases). V was trimmed by 8 bases and J by 8 bases, leaving 15 bases between them. This CDR3 has 12 residues. The germline V gene has CDR1 MDHEN and CDR2 SYDVKM. CDR3 coding DNA: TGTGCCAGCCGAGAAGGGGAATTCGGCTACACCTTC. Amino acid sequence: CASREGEFGYTF.

This clone has a handful of counts. A junction end diverges from the germline sequence, so it may reflect a read error. The chain combines TRBV6-1 with TRBJ1-2; 8 positions agree with TRBD1. Germline loops: CDR1 MNHNS, CDR2 SASEGT. The CDR3 length is 12 residues. The chain's CDR3 is CASSEAVQGAAF. The CDR3 coding sequence is TGTGCCAGCAGTGAAGCGGTGCAGGGGGCTGCATTC.

This clone was seen only a few times. The chain links TRBV4-1 to TRBJ2-3, with 10 bases lining up with TRBD1. The junction had 7 bases not matched to a gene; V was cut back by 2 bases and J by 5 bases. Per germline, CDR1 MGHRA and CDR2 YSYEKL. The CDR3 is 16 amino acids. The DNA of the CDR3 is TGCGCCAGCAGCCAAAAAGGGGGACAGGGGCAAGATACGCAGTATTTT. Protein sequence: CASSQKGGQGQDTQYF.

This rearrangement joins TRBV6-1 to TRBJ2-7; D ambiguous. Trimming removed 8 bases from V and 9 bases from J, with 17 bases in between. The CDR3 consists of 12 residues. CDR1 is MNHNS, CDR2 SASEGT, per germline. CDR3 in DNA: TGTGCCAGCGGCTCCTTAAACTATCGGCAGTACTTC. Translated, it gives CASGSLNYRQYF.

V gene TRBV5-1 combines with J gene TRBJ2-3, with D tentatively TRBD1 (6 bases). This CDR3 is 17 amino acids long. Germline V gene lookup returns CDR1 SGHRS and CDR2 YFSETQ. V lost 1 base and J lost 0, with 15 bases in between. Written as DNA, the CDR3 is TGCGCCAGCAGCTTGTTTGACAGGCGATCTAGCACAGATACGCAGTATTTT. Protein product: CASSLFDRRSSTDTQYF.